Below, 5 T cell receptor beta chains from the same sample are listed, as sequenced in a study of blood T cell repertoires in COVID-19 (dated by TCRdb to 2018 to 2021). Library preparation employed the immunoSEQ multiplex PCR assay. TCRdb retrieved this table from immuneACCESS and kept in-frame rearrangements only. Not all clones are present; in checked studies, unresolved V genes account for under half, and no reason is known for the remainder. The sample table records approximately 150,000 clones; 86% of these occur just once. Clones ranked in the top ten supply about 8% of the sample. Sequenced sample: peripheral blood. These receptors were collected from a woman aged 60-75 years with acute or convalescent COVID-19.

The chain links TRBV3-1 (or the pseudogene TRBV3-2) to TRBJ1-2; 7 bases fit TRBD1. Germline lookup yields CDR1 LGHDT and CDR2 YNNKEL (reference sequence). V lost 3 bases to trimming and J lost 4 bases; unmatched junction nucleotides: 11. This CDR3 spans 16 amino acids. The CDR3 loop reads CASSHPPTGPRYGYTF. The CDR3, as DNA: TGTGCCAGCAGCCACCCCCCGACAGGGCCGCGCTATGGCTACACCTTC.

The chain uses TRBV28 and TRBJ1-2; D call uncertain. The V and J ends lost 5 bases and 7 bases respectively, with 11 bases between them. The CDR3 runs to 12 residues. Germline-derived CDR1 and CDR2 are MDHEN and SYDVKM. CDR3: CASSPGVGGYTF. The DNA for the CDR3 is TGTGCCAGCAGTCCCGGGGTAGGTGGCTACACCTTC.

J is TRBJ2-3 and V is TRBV19; D possibly corresponds to TRBD2 (5 bases). The V and J ends lost 6 bases and 2 bases respectively, with 9 bases between them. Germline V gene lookup returns CDR1 LNHDA and CDR2 SQIVND (reference sequence). The CDR3 is made up of 13 amino acids. The DNA for the CDR3 is TGTGCCAGTAGGTCGGGGTCCACAGATACGCAGTATTTT. It is translated as CASRSGSTDTQYF.

This chain joins TRBV7-9 and TRBJ2-3; 11 bases are a match to TRBD2. CDR1 and CDR2 (germline): SEHNR, FQNEAQ (reference sequence). V shed 2 bases, J shed 12 bases, and the junction held 10 bases outside the gene matches. This CDR3 comprises 15 residues. CDR3 nucleotides: TGTGCCAGCAGCTTAACTAGCGGGGGTTTCCTTCTCCAGTATTTT. Translated, it gives CASSLTSGGFLLQYF.

In its sample, this clone was seen once. The chain has TRBV12-3 or TRBV12-4 and TRBJ2-7; D may be TRBD2 (5 bases). The CDR3 covers 13 residues. V was pared by 5 bases and J by 1 base, with 9 bases between. CDR3 residues: CASSRAESYEQYF. The CDR3 coding sequence is TGTGCCAGCAGTCGAGCGGAGTCCTACGAGCAGTACTTC.